A selection of T cell receptor beta chains follows, all from one sample in a study of technical replicates of blood from a handful of donors. Some clones are missing from TCRdb's copy, which holds only in-frame ones; the method was immunoSEQ multiplex PCR. The profile shows about 73,000 clones, approximately 90% of them singletons. Material: PBMCs. These receptors came from a human donor in good health. Some clones in this sample may be carry-over from other donors' samples. Both conserved end residues are part of each CDR3. The D gene is left open where the match is weak. Some rows have no size entry. The others give once, few or many, or a class for an expanded clone.

>12|NA|TRBV30|TRBJ1-2|few
CAWSGGPRGYTF
TGTGCCTGGAGTGGTGGGCCACGCGGCTACACCTTC
>19|TRBD2|TRBV7-2|TRBJ2-3|NA
CASSSPGTSGRVGTDTQYF
TGTGCCAGCAGCTCACCCGGGACTAGCGGGCGGGTTGGGACAGATACGCAGTATTTT
>16|TRBD2|TRBV5-6|TRBJ2-3|NA
CASSSASGRRGDTQYF
TGTGCCAGCAGCTCCGCCAGCGGGAGGAGGGGAGATACGCAGTATTTT
>15|NA|TRBV7-3|TRBJ2-1|NA
CASSNPGANYNEQFF
TGTGCCAGCAGCAACCCAGGGGCCAACTACAATGAGCAGTTCTTC
>12|NA|TRBV7-2|TRBJ1-1|NA
CASSDPGQEAFF
TGTGCCAGCAGTGATCCGGGACAAGAAGCTTTCTTT
>13|NA|TRBV19|TRBJ2-3|NA
CASTQTGTDTQYF
TGTGCCAGTACACAAACAGGGACAGATACGCAGTATTTT
>15|NA|TRBV4-3|TRBJ2-7|NA
CASSQVTVGGSEQYF
TGCGCCAGCAGCCAAGTCACGGTCGGGGGTTCCGAGCAGTACTTC
>15|TRBD1|TRBV6-6|TRBJ2-7|NA
CASTPGWTGPYEQYF
TGTGCCAGTACCCCCGGATGGACAGGGCCTTACGAGCAGTACTTC
>17|NA|TRBV7-9|TRBJ1-1|once
CASSLAGGSGVNTEAFF
TGTGCCAGCAGCTTAGCGGGCGGAAGCGGCGTGAACACTGAAGCTTTCTTT
>14|NA|TRBV7-2|TRBJ1-6|NA
CASSGSSYNSPLHF
TGTGCCAGCAGTGGTAGCTCCTATAATTCACCCCTCCACTTT
>16|TRBD1|TRBV7-9|TRBJ2-7|once
CASSFPGTGTPYEQYF
TGTGCCAGCAGCTTCCCCGGGACAGGGACCCCCTACGAGCAGTACTTC
>13|NA|TRBV6-5|TRBJ1-6|NA
CASSYEGTSPLHF
TGTGCCAGCAGTTACGAAGGGACATCACCCCTCCACTTT
>16|NA|TRBV6-4|TRBJ2-7|NA
CASSDLLRRGLYEQYF
TGTGCCAGCAGTGACCTCCTACGGAGGGGCCTCTACGAGCAGTACTTC
>14|TRBD1|TRBV7-9|TRBJ2-3|once
CASSPQGAGDTQYF
TGTGCCAGCAGCCCCCAGGGGGCGGGAGATACGCAGTATTTT
>15|NA|TRBV19|TRBJ2-3|NA
CASSAGSFSTDTQYF
TGTGCCAGTAGCGCGGGGAGCTTTAGCACAGATACGCAGTATTTT
>15|NA|TRBV5-8|TRBJ1-5|NA
CASSAVGASNQPQHF
TGTGCCAGCAGCGCCGTTGGGGCCAGCAATCAGCCCCAGCATTTT
>14|NA|TRBV19|TRBJ1-1|once
CASSILAKNTEAFF
TGTGCCAGTAGTATTTTAGCGAAGAACACTGAAGCTTTCTTT
>14|NA|TRBV29-1|TRBJ2-7|NA
CSVAAGSNPYEQYF
TGCAGCGTTGCTGCAGGGTCCAATCCCTACGAGCAGTACTTC
>14|NA|TRBV7-2|TRBJ2-7|NA
CASSPPGHHYEQYF
TGTGCCAGCAGCCCCCCGGGACATCACTACGAGCAGTACTTC
>15|NA|TRBV11-2|TRBJ2-1|once
CASSLDRGSYNEQFF
TGTGCCAGCAGCTTAGATAGGGGTTCCTACAATGAGCAGTTCTTC
>13|NA|TRBV6-5|TRBJ2-6|NA
CASRMGGANILTF
TGTGCCAGCCGCATGGGCGGGGCCAACATCCTGACTTTC
>14|NA|TRBV15|TRBJ1-1|NA
CATSSLQRRPQAFF
TGTGCCACCAGCAGCTTACAGCGGCGCCCCCAAGCTTTCTTT
>16|NA|TRBV4-3|TRBJ2-1|NA
CASSQELISSYNEQFF
TGCGCCAGCAGCCAAGAACTGATTAGCTCCTACAATGAGCAGTTCTTC
>14|TRBD2|TRBV5-1|TRBJ2-7|NA
CASSGLAGAYEQYF
TGCGCCAGCAGCGGGCTAGCGGGAGCCTACGAGCAGTACTTC
>15|TRBD2|TRBV10-3|TRBJ2-1|NA
CAISSGTRLYNEQFF
TGTGCCATCAGCTCTGGGACTAGACTATACAATGAGCAGTTCTTC
>17|NA|TRBV27|TRBJ1-1|few
CASNRMAGLGENTEAFF
TGTGCCAGCAACCGGATGGCAGGGCTCGGAGAAAACACTGAAGCTTTCTTT
>15|NA|TRBV7-2|TRBJ1-3|NA
CASSLVMGTGNTIYF
TGTGCCAGCAGCTTAGTTATGGGCACTGGAAACACCATATATTTT
>14|NA|TRBV9|TRBJ2-7|NA
CASSGLGGVEEQYF
TGTGCCAGCAGCGGCCTAGGGGGAGTTGAGGAGCAGTACTTC
>14|NA|TRBV30|TRBJ1-6|once
CAWRGAGESSPLHF
TGTGCCTGGAGAGGGGCAGGGGAATCTTCACCCCTCCACTTT
>12|TRBD1|TRBV6-6|TRBJ1-5|NA
CASSQGDQPQHF
TGTGCCAGCAGCCAGGGGGATCAGCCCCAGCATTTT
>13|NA|TRBV5-8|TRBJ2-5|NA
CASSLQGGETQYF
TGTGCCAGCAGCTTGCAAGGAGGAGAGACCCAGTACTTC
>18|TRBD2|TRBV10-1|TRBJ2-1|NA
CASSEQRETQKGYNEQFF
TGCGCCAGCAGTGAGCAGCGGGAGACCCAAAAAGGGTACAATGAGCAGTTCTTC
>15|NA|TRBV4-3|TRBJ1-5|NA
CASSQEWQDFWPQHF
TGCGCCAGCAGCCAAGAGTGGCAGGACTTTTGGCCCCAGCATTTT
>15|NA|TRBV5-4|TRBJ2-6|NA
CASSRQVSGANVLTF
TGTGCCAGCAGCCGACAGGTCTCTGGGGCCAACGTCCTGACTTTC
>13|NA|TRBV11-3|TRBJ1-1|NA
CASSSSAFAEAFF
TGTGCCAGCAGCAGCTCCGCATTCGCTGAAGCTTTCTTT
>17|TRBD2|TRBV4-3|TRBJ2-7|NA
CASSQEASGRSSYEQYF
TGCGCCAGCAGCCAAGAGGCTAGCGGGCGGAGCTCCTACGAGCAGTACTTC
>13|TRBD1|TRBV6-1|TRBJ2-5|NA
CASDWDRGETQYF
TGTGCCAGCGACTGGGACAGGGGGGAGACCCAGTACTTC
>16|TRBD2|TRBV15|TRBJ2-3|NA
CATSRLQREDRDTQYF
TGTGCCACCAGCAGACTCCAGCGGGAGGACCGGGATACGCAGTATTTT
>17|TRBD1|TRBV7-3|TRBJ1-5|NA
CASSSPPRTGHNQPQHF
TGTGCCAGCAGCTCACCCCCTCGGACAGGGCACAATCAGCCCCAGCATTTT
>16|TRBD1|TRBV13|TRBJ2-2|NA
CASSSLDRANTGELFF
TGTGCCAGCAGCTCCCTGGACAGGGCGAACACCGGGGAGCTGTTTTTT
>14|NA|TRBV5-1|TRBJ1-1|NA
CASSLSGVNTEAFF
TGCGCCAGCAGCTTGTCGGGAGTGAACACTGAAGCTTTCTTT
>14|TRBD2|TRBV2|TRBJ2-5|NA
CASSGLAGGETQYF
TGTGCCAGCAGTGGGCTAGCGGGAGGTGAGACCCAGTACTTC
>16|TRBD2|TRBV6-5|TRBJ2-1|NA
CASSYGVSGRANEQFF
TGTGCCAGCAGTTACGGGGTCAGCGGGAGGGCTAATGAGCAGTTCTTC
>14|NA|TRBV6-5|TRBJ2-1|NA
CASSPAEGYNEQFF
TGTGCCAGCAGCCCAGCGGAGGGCTACAATGAGCAGTTCTTC
>15|NA|TRBV5-4|TRBJ1-2|once
CASSPGAVGGYGYTF
TGTGCCAGCAGCCCAGGGGCCGTAGGCGGCTATGGCTACACCTTC
>13|NA|TRBV7-7|TRBJ2-2|NA
CASSFGSTGELFF
TGTGCCAGCAGCTTCGGTAGTACCGGGGAGCTGTTTTTT
>14|TRBD1|TRBV7-3|TRBJ2-7|NA
CASSSGTGTYEQYF
TGTGCCAGCAGCTCCGGGACAGGGACATACGAGCAGTACTTC
>14|TRBD1|TRBV9|TRBJ1-2|NA
CASSAGTGVQGYTF
TGTGCCAGCAGTGCTGGGACAGGGGTCCAGGGCTACACCTTC
>20|TRBD2|TRBV29-1|TRBJ2-1|NA
CSVEETGTSGGRSAYNEQFF
TGCAGCGTTGAAGAGACCGGGACTAGCGGGGGTAGGTCGGCCTACAATGAGCAGTTCTTC
>16|NA|TRBV7-2|TRBJ1-5|NA
CASLSNPGVSNQPQHF
TGTGCCAGCCTCTCGAATCCCGGGGTTAGTAATCAGCCCCAGCATTTT
>17|TRBD2|TRBV4-2|TRBJ2-5|NA
CASSPGTSGGGQETQYF
TGTGCCAGCAGCCCCGGGACTAGCGGGGGGGGACAAGAGACCCAGTACTTC
>18|TRBD2|TRBV18|TRBJ2-2|NA
CASSPPFGLAGNTGELFF
TGTGCCAGCTCACCACCGTTCGGGCTAGCGGGGAACACCGGGGAGCTGTTTTTT
>14|TRBD1|TRBV6-5|TRBJ1-4|NA
CASSYFQGAEKLFF
TGTGCCAGCAGTTACTTTCAGGGGGCTGAAAAACTGTTTTTT
>12|NA|TRBV25-1|TRBJ1-5|NA
CASRAANQPQHF
TGTGCCAGCAGGGCGGCCAATCAGCCCCAGCATTTT